The rows below give T cell receptor beta chains drawn from one sample of a study of blood T cell repertoires in COVID-19. Sequencing was performed with immunoSEQ multiplex PCR; in TCRdb, only in-frame clones are kept and a portion is missing. Found here are around 180,000 clones, 70% to 90% of them singletons; the top ten hold over 2.5%. Sequenced: peripheral blood. The receptors were gathered from a man aged 60 to 69 with acute or convalescent COVID-19. Each CDR3 is given with its conserved first and last residue. A D gene is named only where the DNA matches it firmly. Only some rows state a clone size, as once, few, many or a class for expanded clones.

V gene: TRBV3-1/TRBV3-2
CDR3 length: 14
D gene: TRBD2
clone size: -
J gene: TRBJ2-7
CDR3 protein: CASGGEGLGYEQYF
CDR3 DNA: TGTGCCAGCGGGGGGGAGGGCCTTGGTTACGAGCAGTACTTC

V gene: TRBV5-4
CDR3 length: 15
D gene: TRBD2
clone size: -
J gene: TRBJ2-2
CDR3 protein: CASSSAGVGTGELFF
CDR3 DNA: TGTGCCAGCAGCTCAGCGGGAGTCGGCACCGGGGAGCTGTTTTTT

V gene: TRBV6-5
CDR3 length: 14
D gene: -
clone size: -
J gene: TRBJ2-2
CDR3 protein: CASSPQANTGELFF
CDR3 DNA: TGTGCCAGCAGTCCACAGGCGAACACCGGGGAGCTGTTTTTT

V gene: TRBV2
CDR3 length: 13
D gene: -
clone size: -
J gene: TRBJ1-2
CDR3 protein: CASTRQPYYGYTF
CDR3 DNA: TGTGCCAGCACTAGGCAGCCTTACTATGGCTACACCTTC

V gene: TRBV5-1
CDR3 length: 16
D gene: TRBD1
clone size: -
J gene: TRBJ2-1
CDR3 protein: CASSLAWDRGYNEQFF
CDR3 DNA: TGCGCCAGCAGCTTGGCCTGGGACAGGGGGTACAATGAGCAGTTCTTC

V gene: TRBV6-5
CDR3 length: 14
D gene: -
clone size: -
J gene: TRBJ2-7
CDR3 protein: CASNRRLERHEQYF
CDR3 DNA: TGTGCCAGCAATCGTCGCCTAGAGAGGCACGAGCAGTACTTC

V gene: TRBV19
CDR3 length: 12
D gene: -
clone size: -
J gene: TRBJ1-1
CDR3 protein: CAPSQDLTEAFF
CDR3 DNA: TGTGCCCCTAGCCAGGACCTCACTGAAGCTTTCTTT

V gene: TRBV19
CDR3 length: 13
D gene: -
clone size: -
J gene: TRBJ1-2
CDR3 protein: CASSDRGIYGYTF
CDR3 DNA: TGTGCCAGTAGCGATAGAGGTATCTATGGCTACACCTTC

V gene: TRBV2
CDR3 length: 14
D gene: TRBD1
clone size: few
J gene: TRBJ1-4
CDR3 protein: CASSRDRGNEKLFF
CDR3 DNA: TGTGCCAGCAGCAGGGACAGGGGTAATGAAAAACTGTTTTTT

V gene: TRBV5-4
CDR3 length: 16
D gene: TRBD2
clone size: -
J gene: TRBJ2-7
CDR3 protein: CASSLGGTSGAYEQYF
CDR3 DNA: TGTGCCAGCAGCTTGGGGGGGACTAGCGGAGCCTACGAGCAGTACTTC

V gene: TRBV24-1
CDR3 length: 13
D gene: -
clone size: -
J gene: TRBJ2-1
CDR3 protein: CATRRSGSKEQFF
CDR3 DNA: TGTGCCACCAGGAGGTCGGGTTCGAAAGAGCAGTTCTTC

V gene: TRBV2
CDR3 length: 14
D gene: TRBD2
clone size: once
J gene: TRBJ2-7
CDR3 protein: CASSVGGPLYEQYF
CDR3 DNA: TGTGCCAGCAGCGTGGGAGGGCCTTTGTACGAGCAGTACTTC

V gene: TRBV7-9
CDR3 length: 15
D gene: -
clone size: -
J gene: TRBJ2-5
CDR3 protein: CASSLDGASKETQYF
CDR3 DNA: TGTGCCAGCAGCTTAGATGGGGCCTCTAAAGAGACCCAGTACTTC

V gene: TRBV2
CDR3 length: 16
D gene: -
clone size: -
J gene: TRBJ2-2
CDR3 protein: CASNQPTGLNTGELFF
CDR3 DNA: TGTGCCAGCAACCAACCGACAGGCTTAAACACCGGGGAGCTGTTTTTT

V gene: TRBV28
CDR3 length: 14
D gene: -
clone size: -
J gene: TRBJ2-3
CDR3 protein: CASSSGSDTDTQYF
CDR3 DNA: TGTGCCAGCAGTTCCGGGTCGGACACAGATACGCAGTATTTT

V gene: TRBV7-2
CDR3 length: 13
D gene: -
clone size: -
J gene: TRBJ2-7
CDR3 protein: CASSLVGGYEQYF
CDR3 DNA: TGTGCCAGCAGCTTAGTGGGGGGCTACGAGCAGTACTTC

V gene: TRBV19
CDR3 length: 13
D gene: -
clone size: -
J gene: TRBJ2-1
CDR3 protein: CASSIASGVQQFF
CDR3 DNA: TGTGCCAGTAGTATAGCGAGTGGTGTTCAGCAGTTCTTC

V gene: TRBV14
CDR3 length: 15
D gene: TRBD1
clone size: -
J gene: TRBJ1-1
CDR3 protein: CASSPGQGTYTEAFF
CDR3 DNA: TGTGCCAGCAGTCCTGGACAGGGGACCTACACTGAAGCTTTCTTT

V gene: TRBV28
CDR3 length: 15
D gene: -
clone size: -
J gene: TRBJ1-3
CDR3 protein: CASRNGGSSGNTIYF
CDR3 DNA: TGTGCCAGCAGAAACGGGGGGAGCTCTGGAAACACCATATATTTT

V gene: TRBV6-2/TRBV6-3
CDR3 length: 14
D gene: -
clone size: -
J gene: TRBJ2-7
CDR3 protein: CASSPPGTRAEQYF
CDR3 DNA: TGTGCCAGCAGCCCCCCAGGAACTCGCGCCGAGCAGTACTTC

V gene: TRBV20-1
CDR3 length: 11
D gene: -
clone size: -
J gene: TRBJ1-1
CDR3 protein: CSASMNTEAFF
CDR3 DNA: TGCAGTGCGTCAATGAACACTGAAGCTTTCTTT

V gene: TRBV28
CDR3 length: 13
D gene: TRBD1
clone size: -
J gene: TRBJ1-2
CDR3 protein: CASKWDRDYGYTF
CDR3 DNA: TGTGCCAGCAAATGGGACAGGGACTATGGCTACACCTTC

V gene: TRBV5-1
CDR3 length: 14
D gene: TRBD2
clone size: -
J gene: TRBJ2-2
CDR3 protein: CASSQGLGTGELFF
CDR3 DNA: TGCGCCAGCAGCCAGGGACTAGGCACCGGGGAGCTGTTTTTT

V gene: TRBV4-1
CDR3 length: 16
D gene: TRBD2
clone size: -
J gene: TRBJ2-1
CDR3 protein: CASSQGTSGTYNEQFF
CDR3 DNA: TGCGCCAGCAGCCAGGGGACTAGCGGGACTTACAATGAGCAGTTCTTC

V gene: TRBV5-6
CDR3 length: 17
D gene: TRBD1
clone size: -
J gene: TRBJ2-4
CDR3 protein: CASSLSAGTGAKNIQYF
CDR3 DNA: TGTGCCAGCAGCTTGTCGGCGGGGACAGGGGCCAAAAACATTCAGTACTTC

V gene: TRBV5-6
CDR3 length: 17
D gene: TRBD2
clone size: -
J gene: TRBJ2-5
CDR3 protein: CASSLAGRGASQETQYF
CDR3 DNA: TGTGCCAGCAGCTTGGCGGGGCGGGGGGCTTCTCAAGAGACCCAGTACTTC

V gene: TRBV3-1/TRBV3-2
CDR3 length: 15
D gene: -
clone size: -
J gene: TRBJ2-1
CDR3 protein: CASSQEPGPYNEQFF
CDR3 DNA: TGTGCCAGCAGCCAAGAACCAGGGCCCTACAATGAGCAGTTCTTC

V gene: TRBV6-2/TRBV6-3
CDR3 length: 13
D gene: TRBD2
clone size: -
J gene: TRBJ2-5
CDR3 protein: CASSGTSVETQYF
CDR3 DNA: TGTGCCAGCAGTGGAACTAGCGTCGAGACCCAGTACTTC

V gene: TRBV5-8
CDR3 length: 14
D gene: -
clone size: -
J gene: TRBJ1-5
CDR3 protein: CASSLGKSWGQLEF
CDR3 DNA: TGTGCCAGCAGCTTGGGGAAGAGTTGGGGTCAACTAGAGTTT

V gene: TRBV7-2
CDR3 length: 17
D gene: -
clone size: few
J gene: TRBJ1-2
CDR3 protein: CASSLVPSGMGAFGYTF
CDR3 DNA: TGTGCCAGCAGCTTAGTTCCCTCGGGGATGGGGGCGTTTGGCTACACCTTC

V gene: TRBV6-4
CDR3 length: 15
D gene: TRBD2
clone size: -
J gene: TRBJ2-2
CDR3 protein: CATRFGRMVTGELFF
CDR3 DNA: TGTGCCACCCGGTTCGGGAGGATGGTGACCGGGGAGCTGTTTTTT

V gene: TRBV6-5
CDR3 length: 15
D gene: -
clone size: -
J gene: TRBJ1-2
CDR3 protein: CASSLRGQNNYGYTF
CDR3 DNA: TGTGCCAGCAGTTTGAGGGGACAAAATAACTATGGCTACACCTTC

V gene: TRBV28
CDR3 length: 15
D gene: -
clone size: -
J gene: TRBJ1-4
CDR3 protein: CASLVAGQLNEKLFF
CDR3 DNA: TGTGCCAGCCTCGTGGCCGGACAGCTTAATGAAAAACTGTTTTTT

V gene: TRBV9
CDR3 length: 14
D gene: TRBD2
clone size: once
J gene: TRBJ2-1
CDR3 protein: CASSVARGDNEQFF
CDR3 DNA: TGTGCCAGCAGCGTAGCTCGGGGGGACAATGAGCAGTTCTTC

V gene: TRBV28
CDR3 length: 13
D gene: -
clone size: once
J gene: TRBJ1-1
CDR3 protein: CASSLQANTEAFF
CDR3 DNA: TGTGCCAGCAGTTTACAAGCGAACACTGAAGCTTTCTTT

V gene: TRBV2
CDR3 length: 15
D gene: TRBD1
clone size: -
J gene: TRBJ2-2
CDR3 protein: CASSGQGLFSGELFF
CDR3 DNA: TGTGCCAGCAGCGGACAGGGCCTTTTTAGCGGGGAGCTGTTTTTT

V gene: TRBV11-2
CDR3 length: 13
D gene: -
clone size: -
J gene: TRBJ2-3
CDR3 protein: CASSSSHTDTQYF
CDR3 DNA: TGTGCCAGCAGCTCCTCACACACAGATACGCAGTATTTT

V gene: TRBV11-2
CDR3 length: 15
D gene: TRBD1
clone size: -
J gene: TRBJ2-7
CDR3 protein: CASSTPGTAFYEQYF
CDR3 DNA: TGTGCCAGCAGCACCCCCGGGACAGCCTTCTACGAGCAGTACTTC

V gene: TRBV12-3/TRBV12-4
CDR3 length: 12
D gene: -
clone size: -
J gene: TRBJ2-5
CDR3 protein: CASSLVPGTQYF
CDR3 DNA: TGTGCCAGCAGTTTGGTCCCCGGGACCCAGTACTTC

V gene: TRBV5-1
CDR3 length: 16
D gene: TRBD1
clone size: once
J gene: TRBJ2-7
CDR3 protein: CASSPLPTGSTGEQYF
CDR3 DNA: TGCGCCAGCAGCCCGCTCCCGACAGGGTCTACAGGCGAGCAGTACTTC

V gene: TRBV4-2
CDR3 length: 15
D gene: -
clone size: -
J gene: TRBJ1-4
CDR3 protein: CASSLSGALNEKLFF
CDR3 DNA: TGTGCCAGCAGCCTGTCAGGGGCCCTTAATGAAAAACTGTTTTTT

V gene: TRBV5-1
CDR3 length: 15
D gene: TRBD1
clone size: -
J gene: TRBJ1-2
CDR3 protein: CASSPGQGLGYGYTF
CDR3 DNA: TGCGCCAGCAGCCCAGGACAGGGATTGGGCTATGGCTACACCTTC